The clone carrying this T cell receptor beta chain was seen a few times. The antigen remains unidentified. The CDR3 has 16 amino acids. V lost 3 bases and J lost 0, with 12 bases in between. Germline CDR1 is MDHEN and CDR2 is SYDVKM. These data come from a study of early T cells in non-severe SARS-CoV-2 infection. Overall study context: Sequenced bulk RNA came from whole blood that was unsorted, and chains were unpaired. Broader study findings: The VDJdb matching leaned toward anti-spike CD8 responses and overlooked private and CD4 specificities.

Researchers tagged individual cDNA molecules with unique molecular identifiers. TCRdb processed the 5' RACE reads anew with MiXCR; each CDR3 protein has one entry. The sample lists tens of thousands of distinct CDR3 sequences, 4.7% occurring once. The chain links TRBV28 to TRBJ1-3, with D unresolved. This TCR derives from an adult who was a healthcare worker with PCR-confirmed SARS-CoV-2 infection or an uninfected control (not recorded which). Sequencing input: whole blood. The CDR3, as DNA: TGTGCCAGCAGTTTCGGGCCCTCGGGCTCTGGAAACACCATATATTTT. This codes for CASSFGPSGSGNTIYF. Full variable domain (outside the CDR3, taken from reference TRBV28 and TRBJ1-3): DVKVTQSSRYLVKRTGEKVFLECVQDMDHENMFWYRQDPGLGLRLIYFSYDVKMKEKGDIPEGYSVSREKKERFSLILESASTNQTSMYLCASSFGPSGSGNTIYFGEGSWLTVV.